These 9 T cell receptor beta chains were sequenced from one sample in a study of blood T cell repertoires in COVID-19 (dated by TCRdb to 2019 to 2021). Preparation of the library involved the immunoSEQ multiplex PCR assay. The clones in this table, taken by TCRdb from immuneACCESS, are in-frame only. Not every clone is retained; where verified, under half of the shortfall comes from an unresolved V gene, and the cause of the rest is unknown. This sample comprises a few hundred thousand clones, 75% to 90% of them detected only once. The leading ten clones occupy about 6% of the sample. The sequenced sample consisted of peripheral blood. The receptor source for this set is a woman aged 45-65 years with COVID-19, enrolled during active disease.

A single count supports this clone. The chain couples TRBV5-1 to TRBJ2-5, with 11 bases lining up with TRBD2. This CDR3 contains 18 residues. Losses at the gene ends were 3 bases for V and 0 bases for J; bases not matched to a gene: 10. Germline V gives CDR1 SGHRS, CDR2 YFSETQ. CDR3 loop: CASSYQLGTSGNQETQYF. As DNA, the CDR3 is TGCGCCAGCAGCTACCAATTAGGGACTAGCGGAAACCAAGAGACCCAGTACTTC.

A note on this clone: Other nucleotide sequences from this sample produce the same CDR3. The V call is TRBV7-2, the J call TRBJ2-7; D is ambiguous. There are 11 residues in the CDR3. Germline V gives CDR1 SGHTA, CDR2 FQGNSA. Trimming left V 4 bases short and J 3 bases short, with 4 bases between. As DNA, the CDR3 is TGTGCCAGCAGCTCCTACTACGAGCAGTACTTC. It specifies CASSSYYEQYF.

V usage is TRBV30 and J usage is TRBJ2-3; maybe TRBD1 (5 bases). The germline CDR1 and CDR2 sequences are GTSNPN and SVGIG (reference sequence). Trimming removed 5 bases at V and 0 bases at J, with 9 bases between. The CDR3 has 13 amino acids. CDR3 nucleotide sequence: TGTGCCTGGCGACAGTCTAGCACAGATACGCAGTATTTT. Its protein product is CAWRQSSTDTQYF.

The chain couples TRBV24-1 to TRBJ1-2; TRBD1 aligns across 9 bases. The ends lost 3 bases at V and 4 bases at J; junction bases unmatched: 11. This CDR3 has 17 amino acids. Germline V gene sequence: CDR1 KGHDR, CDR2 SFDVKD. The CDR3, as DNA: TGTGCCACCAGTGATCCACTCTCCGGGACAGGGCCCTATGGCTACACCTTC. Its protein product is CATSDPLSGTGPYGYTF.

V and J are TRBV29-1 and TRBJ1-2; 9 bases are a match to TRBD1. The germline V gene has CDR1 SQVTM and CDR2 ANQGSEA. V dropped 6 bases and J dropped 8; count of bases not matched to a gene: 10. The length of the CDR3 is 13 residues. The CDR3 reads CSVTGTGRYGYTF. Here the CDR3 DNA reads TGCAGCGTCACCGGGACAGGGCGATACGGCTACACCTTC.

The genes are TRBV7-8 and TRBJ2-6; 8 bases are shared with TRBD1. The germline V gene encodes CDR1 SGHVS and CDR2 FQNEAQ. This CDR3 contains 20 residues. J gave up 1 base and V 5 bases, and 16 bases lay outside the gene matches. The CDR3 sequence is CASSLTSLTGDRSGANVLTF. In DNA form, the CDR3 reads TGTGCCAGCAGCCTCACTTCGCTGACAGGGGATCGGTCTGGGGCCAACGTCCTGACTTTC. Full variable domain (missing parts from reference TRBV7-8 and TRBJ2-6): GAGVSQSPRYKVAKRGQDVALRCDPISGHVSLFWYQQALGQGPEFLTYFQNEAQLDKSGLPSDRFFAERPEGSVSTLKIQRTQQEDSAVYLCASSLTSLTGDRSGANVLTFGAGSRLTVL.

This chain links TRBV5-6 with TRBJ1-1, with D maybe TRBD1 (6 bases). The CDR3 has 13 residues. V was cut by 4 bases and J by 4 bases, with 11 bases left in between. Germline CDR1 and CDR2: SGHDT and YYEEEE. The CDR3 protein is CASSLTGPTEAFF. The CDR3 DNA sequence: TGTGCCAGCAGCCTCACAGGGCCCACTGAAGCTTTCTTT.

CDR3 sequence reads: CATSDPARLAGEYF. The CDR3 region has the DNA TGTGCCACCAGTGATCCGGCCCGACTAGCTGGAGAGTATTTT. The chain links TRBV24-1 to TRBJ2-3; 7 bases map to TRBD2. With V trimmed by 3 bases and J by 13 bases, 12 bases remained unmatched. Germline CDR1 and CDR2: KGHDR and SFDVKD. This CDR3 comprises 14 residues.

The rearrangement uses TRBV23-1 and TRBJ2-5; D is perhaps TRBD1 (5 bases). TRBV23-1 is known as an ORF, though its function is uncertain. The CDR3 loop spans 12 amino acids. The V gene lost 9 bases and the J gene lost 10 bases, with 18 bases spanning the gap. CDR3 in DNA: TGCGCCAGAGGTAGGCAGGGCAAGCTCCAGTACTTC. Translated: CARGRQGKLQYF.